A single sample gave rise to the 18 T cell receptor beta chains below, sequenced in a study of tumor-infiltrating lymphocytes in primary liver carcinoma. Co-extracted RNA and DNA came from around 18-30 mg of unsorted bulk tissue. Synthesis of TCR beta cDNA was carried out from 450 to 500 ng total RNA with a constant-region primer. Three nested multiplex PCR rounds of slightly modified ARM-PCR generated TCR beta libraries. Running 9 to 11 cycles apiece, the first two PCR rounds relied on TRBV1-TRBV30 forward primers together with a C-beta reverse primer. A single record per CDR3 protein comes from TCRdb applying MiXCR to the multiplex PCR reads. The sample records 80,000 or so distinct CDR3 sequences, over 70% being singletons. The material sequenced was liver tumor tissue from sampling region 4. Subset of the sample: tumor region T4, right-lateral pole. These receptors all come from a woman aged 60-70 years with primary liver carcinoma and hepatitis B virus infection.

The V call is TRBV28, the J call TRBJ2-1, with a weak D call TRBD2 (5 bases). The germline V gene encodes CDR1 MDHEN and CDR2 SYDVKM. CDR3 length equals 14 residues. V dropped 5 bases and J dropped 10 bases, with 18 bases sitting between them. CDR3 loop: CASSQRGQVNEQFF. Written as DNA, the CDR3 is TGTGCCAGCAGTCAGAGAGGGCAAGTGAACGAGCAGTTCTTC. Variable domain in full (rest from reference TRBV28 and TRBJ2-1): DVKVTQSSRYLVKRTGEKVFLECVQDMDHENMFWYRQDPGLGLRLIYFSYDVKMKEKGDIPEGYSVSREKKERFSLILESASTNQTSMYLCASSQRGQVNEQFFGPGTRLTVL.

CDR3 in DNA: TGTGCCAGCAGCTTACGACCGGAACAGAGACTCTGCAATGAGCAGTTCTTC. Amino acids: CASSLRPEQRLCNEQFF. The V gene is TRBV11-2, the J gene TRBJ2-1; D is ambiguous. Trimming stripped 2 bases from V and 6 bases from J, with 20 bases between. There are 17 residues in the CDR3. The germline gives CDR1 SGHAT, CDR2 FQNNGV.

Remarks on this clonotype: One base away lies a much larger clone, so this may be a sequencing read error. CDR3 DNA: TGTGCCAACACCGAGGGACTAGCTCAATACGAGCAGTACTTC. Its protein is CANTEGLAQYEQYF. The chain uses TRBV12-3 or TRBV12-4 and TRBJ2-7; 9 positions agree with TRBD2. Trimming at V came to 10 bases and at J to 4 bases, leaving 11 bases not matched to a gene. The CDR3 length is 14 residues.

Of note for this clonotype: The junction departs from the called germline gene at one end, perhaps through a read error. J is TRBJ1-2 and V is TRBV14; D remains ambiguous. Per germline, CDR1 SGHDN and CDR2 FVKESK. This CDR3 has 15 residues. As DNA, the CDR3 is TGTGCCAGCAACCAAGCGGCAGGAGCAAACTATGGCTACACCTTC. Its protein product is CASNQAAGANYGYTF.

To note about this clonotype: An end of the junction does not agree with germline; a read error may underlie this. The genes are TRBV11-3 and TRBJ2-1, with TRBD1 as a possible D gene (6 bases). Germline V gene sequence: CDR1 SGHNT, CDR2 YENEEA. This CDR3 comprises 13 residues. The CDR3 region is CASGAGGYNEQFF. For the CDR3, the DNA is TGTGCCAGCGGTGCTGGGGGCTACAACGAGCAGTTCTTC.

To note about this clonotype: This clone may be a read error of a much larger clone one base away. For the CDR3, the DNA is TGCGCCAGCAGGCCAAGTGAAGCGGGGGCGTACAATGAGCAGTTCTTC. This encodes CASRPSEAGAYNEQFF. The chain uses TRBV5-1 and TRBJ2-1; 8 nucleotides match TRBD2. V lost 5 bases and J lost 4; bases outside the gene matches: 11. Germline assignment: CDR1 SGHRS and CDR2 YFSETQ. The CDR3 runs to 16 residues.

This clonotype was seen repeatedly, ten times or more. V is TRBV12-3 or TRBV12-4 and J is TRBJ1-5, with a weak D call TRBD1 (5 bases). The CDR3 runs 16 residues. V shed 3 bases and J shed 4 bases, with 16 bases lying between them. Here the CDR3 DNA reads TGTGCCAGCAGTTTTTTAAGGGGTGGCCCGAATCAGCCCCAGCATTTT. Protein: CASSFLRGGPNQPQHF.

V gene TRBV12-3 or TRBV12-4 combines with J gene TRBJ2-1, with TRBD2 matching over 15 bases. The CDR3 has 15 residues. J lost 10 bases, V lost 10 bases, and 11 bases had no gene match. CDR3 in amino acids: CAIRGTSGRFLEQFF. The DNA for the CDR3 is TGTGCCATCAGGGGGACTAGCGGGAGGTTCCTCGAGCAGTTCTTC.

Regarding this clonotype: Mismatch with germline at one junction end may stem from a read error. CDR3 sequence: CTSSQEFLVDTHYF. The CDR3 DNA is TGCACCAGCAGCCAAGAATTTTTGGTGGATACGCATTATTTT. The chain has TRBV4-1 and TRBJ2-3, with D unclear. Germline CDR1 MGHRA, CDR2 YSYEKL. The CDR3 sequence is 14 residues long.

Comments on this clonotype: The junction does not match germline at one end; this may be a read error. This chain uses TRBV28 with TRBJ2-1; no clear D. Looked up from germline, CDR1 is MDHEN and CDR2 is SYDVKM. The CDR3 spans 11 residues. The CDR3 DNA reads TGTGCCAACAGTGTGGTGCACGAGCGGTTCTTC. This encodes CANSVVHERFF.

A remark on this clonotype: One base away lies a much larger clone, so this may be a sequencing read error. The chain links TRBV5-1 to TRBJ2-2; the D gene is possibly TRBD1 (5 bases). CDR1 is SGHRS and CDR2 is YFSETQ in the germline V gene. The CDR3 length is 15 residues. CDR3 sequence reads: CASSSRVRNTRELFF. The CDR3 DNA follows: TGCGCCAGCAGCTCCAGGGTGAGGAACACCAGGGAGCTGTTTTTT.

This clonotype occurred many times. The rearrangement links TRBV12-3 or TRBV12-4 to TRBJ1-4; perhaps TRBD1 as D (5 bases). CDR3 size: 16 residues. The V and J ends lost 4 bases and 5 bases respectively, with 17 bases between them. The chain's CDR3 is CASSSRGYRSNEKLFF. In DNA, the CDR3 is TGTGCCAGCAGTTCCAGAGGGTACAGGAGCAATGAAAAACTGTTTTTT.

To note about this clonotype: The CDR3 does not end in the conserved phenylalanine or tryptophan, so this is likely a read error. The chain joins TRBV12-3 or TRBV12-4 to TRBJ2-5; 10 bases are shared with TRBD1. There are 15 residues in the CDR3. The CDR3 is CANSFGTGDLETQYY. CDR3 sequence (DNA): TGTGCCAACAGTTTCGGGACAGGGGATTTAGAGACCCAGTACTAC.

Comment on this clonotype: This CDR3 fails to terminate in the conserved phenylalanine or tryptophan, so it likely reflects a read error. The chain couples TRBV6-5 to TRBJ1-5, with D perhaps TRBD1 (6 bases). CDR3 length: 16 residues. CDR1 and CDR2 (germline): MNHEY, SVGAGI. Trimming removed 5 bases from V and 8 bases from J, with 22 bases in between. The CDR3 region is CASSPSGQRAGKPQHY. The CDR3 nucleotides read TGTGCCAGCAGTCCCTCCGGACAGAGGGCTGGGAAGCCCCAGCATTAT.

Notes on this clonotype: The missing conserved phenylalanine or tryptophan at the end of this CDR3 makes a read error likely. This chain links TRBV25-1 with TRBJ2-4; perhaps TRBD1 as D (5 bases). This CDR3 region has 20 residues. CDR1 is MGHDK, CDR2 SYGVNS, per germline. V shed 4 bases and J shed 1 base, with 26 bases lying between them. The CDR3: CASSGQTGDSKYIAKNIQYL. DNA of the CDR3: TGTGCCAGCAGTGGCCAGACTGGAGACAGCAAGTATATTGCCAAAAACATTCAGTACCTC.

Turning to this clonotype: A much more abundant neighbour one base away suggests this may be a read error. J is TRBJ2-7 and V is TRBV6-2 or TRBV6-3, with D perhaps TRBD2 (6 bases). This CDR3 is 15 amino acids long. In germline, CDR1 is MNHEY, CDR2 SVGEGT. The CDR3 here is CANSQEGLSTHEQYF. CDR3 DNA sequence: TGTGCCAACAGTCAGGAGGGGTTATCCACCCACGAGCAGTACTTC.

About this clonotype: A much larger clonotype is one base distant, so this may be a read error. Written as DNA, the CDR3 is TGTGCCTGCACCGAAAGGAGCTCCTACGAGCAGTACTTC. Encoded protein: CACTERSSYEQYF. This rearrangement joins TRBV28 to TRBJ2-7; the D is unclear. Per germline, CDR1 MDHEN and CDR2 SYDVKM. V lost 11 bases and J 0 bases, leaving 14 bases between the germline ends. The CDR3 covers 13 residues.

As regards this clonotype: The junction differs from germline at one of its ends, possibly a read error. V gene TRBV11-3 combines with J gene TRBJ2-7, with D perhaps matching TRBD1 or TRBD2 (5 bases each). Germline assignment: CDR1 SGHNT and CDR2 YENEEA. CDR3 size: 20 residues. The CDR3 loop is CASSLEVSGRHLRTTYEHYF. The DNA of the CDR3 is TGTGCCAGCAGCTTAGAAGTTAGTGGGAGACATCTTCGGACAACCTACGAGCACTACTTC.